This T cell receptor (beta chain) was observed in a study of blood T cell repertoires in COVID-19. Study details: Material from acute and convalescent COVID-19 was sourced from the United States, Italy and Spain.

V was shortened by 0 bases and J by 6 bases, with 11 bases between the two germline ends. From germline, CDR1 is SQVTM and CDR2 ANQGSEA. This CDR3 contains 14 residues. In the authors' methods: Using reference gene primer amplification, nucleated cell counts were estimated. TCRdb's table, derived via immunoSEQ multiplex PCR, lists solely in-frame clones and lacks some. The V and J calls and clone size were taken over from that table, and D and trimming were inferred from the DNA. The table includes about 140,000 clones, 88% detected once. The sequenced sample was peripheral blood. This TCR came from a human donor with COVID-19, enrolled during active disease. The donor label of this sample is uncertain. V is TRBV29-1 and J is TRBJ2-2; tentative D call: TRBD1 (6 bases). The CDR3 loop reads CSVEEAGVAGELFF. The CDR3 nucleotides read TGCAGCGTTGAAGAGGCAGGGGTGGCCGGGGAGCTGTTTTTT.